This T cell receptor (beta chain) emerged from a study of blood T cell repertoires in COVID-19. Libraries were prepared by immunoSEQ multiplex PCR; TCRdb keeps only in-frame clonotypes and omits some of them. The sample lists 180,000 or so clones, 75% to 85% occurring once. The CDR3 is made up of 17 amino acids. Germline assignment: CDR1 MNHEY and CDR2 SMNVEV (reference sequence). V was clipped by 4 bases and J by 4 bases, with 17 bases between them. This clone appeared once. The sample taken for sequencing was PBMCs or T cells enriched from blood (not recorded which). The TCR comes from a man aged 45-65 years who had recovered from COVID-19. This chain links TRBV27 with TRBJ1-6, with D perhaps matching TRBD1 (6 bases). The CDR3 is CASSWDTKRSYNSPLHF. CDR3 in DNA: TGTGCCAGCAGTTGGGACACTAAAAGGTCTTATAATTCACCCCTCCACTTT.